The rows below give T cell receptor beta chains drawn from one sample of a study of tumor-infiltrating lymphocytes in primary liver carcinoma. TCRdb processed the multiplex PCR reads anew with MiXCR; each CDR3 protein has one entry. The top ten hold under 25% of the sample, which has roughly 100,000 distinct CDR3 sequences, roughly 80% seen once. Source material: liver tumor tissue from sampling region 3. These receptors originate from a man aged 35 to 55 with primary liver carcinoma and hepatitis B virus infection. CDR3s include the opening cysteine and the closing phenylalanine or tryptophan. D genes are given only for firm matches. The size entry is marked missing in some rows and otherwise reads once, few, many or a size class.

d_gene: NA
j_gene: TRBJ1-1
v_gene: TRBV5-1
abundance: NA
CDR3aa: CASSLETANTEDFF
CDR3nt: TGCGCCAGCAGCTTGGAGACAGCGAACACTGAAGATTTCTTC

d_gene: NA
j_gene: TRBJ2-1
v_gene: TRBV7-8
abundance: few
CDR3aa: CASNVSYEQFF
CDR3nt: TGTGCCAGCAATGTTAGCTATGAGCAGTTCTTC

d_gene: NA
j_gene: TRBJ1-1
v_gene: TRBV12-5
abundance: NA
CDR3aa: CASGLLKNRDKDTEASF
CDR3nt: TGTGCTAGTGGCTTGCTTAAAAACCGGGACAAAGACACTGAAGCTTCCTTT

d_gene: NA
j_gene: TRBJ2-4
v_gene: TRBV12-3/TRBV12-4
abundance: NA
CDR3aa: CASSQGGANNIQYF
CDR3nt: TGTGCCAGCAGTCAGGGGGGAGCCAATAACATACAGTACTTC

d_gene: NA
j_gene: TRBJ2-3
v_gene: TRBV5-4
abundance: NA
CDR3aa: CASRVVGLRGDAQYF
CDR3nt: TGTGCCAGCAGGGTAGTGGGACTTCGCGGTGACGCGCAGTATTTT

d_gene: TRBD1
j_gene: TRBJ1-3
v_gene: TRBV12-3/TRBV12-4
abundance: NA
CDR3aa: CASRSTGDGNTIHF
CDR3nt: TGTGCTAGCAGGTCGACAGGGGACGGAAACACCATACATTTT

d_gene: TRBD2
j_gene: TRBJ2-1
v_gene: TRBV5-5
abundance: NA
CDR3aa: CASSRALGLAVEDEQLF
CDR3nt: TGTGCCAGCAGCCGGGCTCTAGGCCTAGCGGTAGAAGATGAGCAGCTCTTC

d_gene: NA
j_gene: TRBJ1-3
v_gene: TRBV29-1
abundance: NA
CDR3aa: CSVRFSGNIIYF
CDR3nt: TGCAGCGTAAGGTTCAGTGGAAACATCATATATTTT

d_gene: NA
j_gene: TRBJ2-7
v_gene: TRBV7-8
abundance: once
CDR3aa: CVSSRSYEHYF
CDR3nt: TGTGTCAGCAGTCGGTCCTACGAGCATTACTTC

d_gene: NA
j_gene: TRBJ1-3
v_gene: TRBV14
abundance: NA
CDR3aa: CASSHRGSSGNVIYF
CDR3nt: TGTGCCAGCAGCCATCGTGGATCCTCTGGAAACGTCATATATTTT

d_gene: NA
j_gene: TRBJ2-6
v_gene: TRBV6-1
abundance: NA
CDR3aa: CASSEQCMAGANVLTF
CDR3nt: TGTGCCAGCAGTGAACAGTGTATGGCCGGGGCCAACGTCCTGACTTTC

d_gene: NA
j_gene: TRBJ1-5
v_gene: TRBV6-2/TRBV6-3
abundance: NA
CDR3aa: CASSYPRVPNQPQHF
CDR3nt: TGTGCCAGCAGTTACCCGAGGGTTCCCAATCAGCCCCAGCATTTT

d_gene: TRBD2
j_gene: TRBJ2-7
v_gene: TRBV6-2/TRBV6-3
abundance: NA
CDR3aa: CASTHGGSLSYEQFF
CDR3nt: TGTGCCAGCACCCATGGCGGGAGCCTCTCCTACGAGCAGTTTTTC

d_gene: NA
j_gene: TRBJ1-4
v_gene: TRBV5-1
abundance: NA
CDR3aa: CASSRVRPINEKLFF
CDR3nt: TGCGCCAGCAGTCGCGTCAGACCGATTAATGAAAAACTGTTTTTT

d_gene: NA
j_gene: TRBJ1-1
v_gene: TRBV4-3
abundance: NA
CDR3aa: CASSPVGGGMNNEAFF
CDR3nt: TGCGCCAGCAGCCCTGTGGGCGGGGGAATGAACAATGAGGCTTTCTTT

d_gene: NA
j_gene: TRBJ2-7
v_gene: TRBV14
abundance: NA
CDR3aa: CACSQVDNYEQYF
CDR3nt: TGTGCATGCAGCCAGGTCGACAATTACGAGCAGTACTTC

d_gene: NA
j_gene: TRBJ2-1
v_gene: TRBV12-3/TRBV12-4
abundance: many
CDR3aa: CASSPTRPSYNEQFF
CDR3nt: TGTGCCAGCAGCCCCACGAGGCCCTCCTACAATGAGCAGTTCTTC

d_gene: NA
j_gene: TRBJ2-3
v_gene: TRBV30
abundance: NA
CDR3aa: CAWCVRNTDTQYF
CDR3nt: TGTGCCTGGTGTGTACGGAATACAGATACGCAGTACTTT

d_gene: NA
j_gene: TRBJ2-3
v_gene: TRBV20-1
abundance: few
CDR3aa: CSASKAMGGTDTQYF
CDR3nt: TGCAGTGCTAGTAAGGCCATGGGGGGCACAGATACGCAGTATTTT

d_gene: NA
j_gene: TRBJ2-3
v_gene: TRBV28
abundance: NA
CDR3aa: CASSPPPGAYTQYF
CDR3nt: TGTGCCAGCAGTCCCCCCCCCGGAGCATATACGCAGTATTTT

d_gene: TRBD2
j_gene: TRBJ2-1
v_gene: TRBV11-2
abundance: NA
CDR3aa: CASNLDGGGRFHNEQFF
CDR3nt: TGTGCCAGCAACTTAGATGGGGGCGGGAGGTTCCACAATGAGCAGTTCTTC

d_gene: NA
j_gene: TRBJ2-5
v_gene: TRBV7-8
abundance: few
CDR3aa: CVSEQGTTQETQYF
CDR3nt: TGTGTCAGCGAGCAAGGGACAACCCAAGAGACCCAGTACTTC

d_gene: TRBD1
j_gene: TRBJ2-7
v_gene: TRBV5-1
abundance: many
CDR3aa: CASSLLGTGAYEQYF
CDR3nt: TGCGCCAGCAGCTTACTGGGGACAGGCGCCTACGAGCAGTACTTC

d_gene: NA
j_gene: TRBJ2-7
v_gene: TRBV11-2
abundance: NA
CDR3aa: CASSPGDNEQYF
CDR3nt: TGTGCCAGCAGTCCAGGGGACAACGAGCAGTACTTC

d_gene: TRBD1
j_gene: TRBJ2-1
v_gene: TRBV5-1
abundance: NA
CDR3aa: CAGSLGQGSYEQFF
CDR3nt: TGCGCCGGCAGCTTAGGACAGGGGTCCTACGAGCAGTTCTTC

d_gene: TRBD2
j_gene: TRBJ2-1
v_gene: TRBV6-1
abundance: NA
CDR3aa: CASSEGLVAYSEQFF
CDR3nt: TGTGCCAGCAGTGAGGGACTAGTGGCATACAGTGAGCAGTTTTTC

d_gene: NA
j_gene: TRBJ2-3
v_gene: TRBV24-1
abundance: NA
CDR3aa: CATRQEVTDTQYF
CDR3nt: TGTGCCACCAGACAGGAGGTTACAGATACGCAGTATTTT

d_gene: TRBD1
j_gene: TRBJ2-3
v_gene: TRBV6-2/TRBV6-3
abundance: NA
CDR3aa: CAISYGQGVDTQYF
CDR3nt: TGTGCCATCAGTTACGGACAGGGGGTAGATACGCAGTATTTT

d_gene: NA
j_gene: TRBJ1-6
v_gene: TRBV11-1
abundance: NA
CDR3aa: CASIRILVSPLHF
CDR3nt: TGTGCCAGCATCCGGATATTGGTTTCACCCCTCCACTTT

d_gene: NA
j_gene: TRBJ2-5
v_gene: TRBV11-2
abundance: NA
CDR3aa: CASRANSIQGTGRETQYF
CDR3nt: TGTGCCAGCAGGGCTAACTCAATCCAGGGTACTGGGCGGGAGACCCAGTACTTC

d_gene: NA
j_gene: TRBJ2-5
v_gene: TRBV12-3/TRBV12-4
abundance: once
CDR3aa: CATSLVQGEAQYF
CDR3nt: TGTGCCACCAGTTTGGTCCAGGGAGAGGCCCAGTACTTC

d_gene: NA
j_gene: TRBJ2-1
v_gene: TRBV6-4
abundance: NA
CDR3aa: CTSSAHGVSEPNEQFF
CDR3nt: TGTACCAGTAGCGCTCACGGGGTTTCGGAGCCCAATGAGCAGTTCTTC

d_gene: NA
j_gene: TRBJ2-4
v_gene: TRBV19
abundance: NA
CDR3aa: CASSPGGPQIIQYF
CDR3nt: TGTGCCAGTAGTCCGGGCGGGCCTCAAATCATTCAGTACTTC

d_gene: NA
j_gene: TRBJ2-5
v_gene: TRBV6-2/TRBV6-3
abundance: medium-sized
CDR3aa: CASSLDGRQETQYF
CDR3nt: TGTGCCAGCAGCCTGGACGGCCGCCAAGAGACCCAGTACTTC

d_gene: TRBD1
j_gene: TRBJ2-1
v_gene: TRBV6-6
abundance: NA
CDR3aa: CASSYSVGQGIHTEQFF
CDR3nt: TGTGCCAGCAGTTATTCGGTGGGACAGGGTATACACACTGAGCAGTTCTTC

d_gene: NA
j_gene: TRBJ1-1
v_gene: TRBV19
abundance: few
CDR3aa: CAGRSEFRGRTEAFF
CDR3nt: TGTGCCGGTAGATCTGAGTTTAGGGGTCGCACTGAAGCTTTCTTT

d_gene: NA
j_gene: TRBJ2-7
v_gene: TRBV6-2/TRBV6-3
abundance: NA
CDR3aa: CASSISWTTYEQNF
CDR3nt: TGTGCCAGCAGCATTTCATGGACGACCTACGAGCAGAACTTC

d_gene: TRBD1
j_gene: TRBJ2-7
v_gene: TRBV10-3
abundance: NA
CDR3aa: CVISESRTGGLYGQYF
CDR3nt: TGTGTCATCAGTGAGTCTAGGACAGGGGGGCTCTACGGGCAGTACTTC

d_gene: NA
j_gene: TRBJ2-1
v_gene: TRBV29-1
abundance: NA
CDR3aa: CSARAIGPHLVDEQFF
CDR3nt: TGCAGCGCTCGGGCGATTGGGCCCCATTTGGTGGATGAGCAGTTCTTC

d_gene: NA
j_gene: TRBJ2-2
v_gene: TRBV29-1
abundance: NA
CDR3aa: CSVDNPLGTNTGELFF
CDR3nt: TGCAGCGTTGACAACCCCCTTGGGACCAACACCGGGGAGCTGTTTTTT

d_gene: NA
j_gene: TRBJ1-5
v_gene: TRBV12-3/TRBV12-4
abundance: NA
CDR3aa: CASSLAMVHSNQAQHF
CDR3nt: TGTGCCAGCAGTTTAGCCATGGTACATAGCAATCAGGCTCAGCATTTT

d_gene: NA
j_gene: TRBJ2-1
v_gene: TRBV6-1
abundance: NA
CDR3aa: CASKGIPSYNEQSF
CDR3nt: TGTGCCAGCAAAGGGATTCCCTCCTACAATGAGCAGTCCTTC